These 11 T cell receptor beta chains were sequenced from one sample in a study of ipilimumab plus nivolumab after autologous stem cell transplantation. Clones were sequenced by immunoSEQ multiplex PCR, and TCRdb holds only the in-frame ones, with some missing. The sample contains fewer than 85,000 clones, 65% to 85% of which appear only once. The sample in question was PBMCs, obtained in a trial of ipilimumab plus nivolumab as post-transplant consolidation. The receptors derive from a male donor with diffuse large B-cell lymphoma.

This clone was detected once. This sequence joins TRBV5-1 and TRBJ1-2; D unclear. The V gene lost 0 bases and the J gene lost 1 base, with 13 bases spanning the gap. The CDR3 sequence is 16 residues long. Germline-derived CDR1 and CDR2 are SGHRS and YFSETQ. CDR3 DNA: TGCGCCAGCAGCTTGGCCGCAGGTTCCCTTAACTATGGCTACACCTTC. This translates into CASSLAAGSLNYGYTF.

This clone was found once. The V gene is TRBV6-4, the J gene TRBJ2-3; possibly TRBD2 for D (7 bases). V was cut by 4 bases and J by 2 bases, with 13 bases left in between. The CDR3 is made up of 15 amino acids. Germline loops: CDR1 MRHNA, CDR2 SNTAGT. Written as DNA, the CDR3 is TGTGCCAGCAGTGCCCGGGGGGCCGCCACAGATACGCAGTATTTT. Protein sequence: CASSARGAATDTQYF.

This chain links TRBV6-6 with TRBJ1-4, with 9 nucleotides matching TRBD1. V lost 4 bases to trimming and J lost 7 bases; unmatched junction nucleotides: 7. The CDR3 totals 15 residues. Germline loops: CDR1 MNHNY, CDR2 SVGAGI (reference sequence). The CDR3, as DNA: TGTGCCAGCAGTTCCGCGGACAGGGGAACTGAAAAACTGTTTTTT. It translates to CASSSADRGTEKLFF.

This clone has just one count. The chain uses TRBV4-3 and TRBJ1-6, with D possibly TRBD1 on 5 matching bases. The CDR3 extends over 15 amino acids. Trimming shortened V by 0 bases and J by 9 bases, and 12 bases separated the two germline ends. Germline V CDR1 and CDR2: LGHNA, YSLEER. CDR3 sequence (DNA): TGCGCCAGCAGCCAAGATAGTACAGGTCGTTCACCCCTCCACTTT. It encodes CASSQDSTGRSPLHF.

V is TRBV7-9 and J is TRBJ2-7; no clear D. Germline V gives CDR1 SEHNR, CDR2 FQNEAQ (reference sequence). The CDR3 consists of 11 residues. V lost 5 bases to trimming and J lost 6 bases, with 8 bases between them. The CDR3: CASSPGPEQYF. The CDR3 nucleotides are TGTGCCAGCAGCCCCGGGCCCGAGCAGTACTTC.

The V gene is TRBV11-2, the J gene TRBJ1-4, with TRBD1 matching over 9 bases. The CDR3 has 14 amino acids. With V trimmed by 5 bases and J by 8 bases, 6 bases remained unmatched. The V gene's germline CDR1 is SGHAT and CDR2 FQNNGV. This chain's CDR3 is CASSRGTGYEKLFF. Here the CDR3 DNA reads TGTGCCAGCAGCCGTGGGACAGGGTACGAAAAACTGTTTTTT.

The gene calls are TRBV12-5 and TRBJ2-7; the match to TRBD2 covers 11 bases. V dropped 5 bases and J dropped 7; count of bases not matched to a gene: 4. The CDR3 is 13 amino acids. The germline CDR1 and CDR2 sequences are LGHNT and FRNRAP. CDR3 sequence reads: CASGGTSGTEQYF. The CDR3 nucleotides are TGTGCTAGTGGTGGGACTAGCGGTACGGAGCAGTACTTC.

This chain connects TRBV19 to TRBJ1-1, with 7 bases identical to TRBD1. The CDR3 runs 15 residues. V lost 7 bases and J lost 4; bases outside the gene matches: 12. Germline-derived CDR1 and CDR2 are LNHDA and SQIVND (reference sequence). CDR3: CASTTSRDSPTEAFF. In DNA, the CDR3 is TGTGCCAGTACCACTAGCCGGGACAGCCCCACTGAAGCTTTCTTT.

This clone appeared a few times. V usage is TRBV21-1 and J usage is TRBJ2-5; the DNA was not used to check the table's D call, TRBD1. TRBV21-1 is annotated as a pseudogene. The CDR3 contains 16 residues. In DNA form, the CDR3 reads TGTGCCAGCAGCAAAGTTGTACAGGGGTACCAAGAGACCCAGTACTTC. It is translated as CASSKVVQGYQETQYF.

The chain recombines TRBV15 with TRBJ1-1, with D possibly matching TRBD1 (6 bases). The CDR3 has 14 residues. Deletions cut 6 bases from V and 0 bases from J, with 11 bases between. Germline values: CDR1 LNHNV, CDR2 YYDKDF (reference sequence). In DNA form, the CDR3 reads TGTGCCACCAGTAAAGGGGGGGTGAACACTGAAGCTTTCTTT. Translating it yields CATSKGGVNTEAFF.

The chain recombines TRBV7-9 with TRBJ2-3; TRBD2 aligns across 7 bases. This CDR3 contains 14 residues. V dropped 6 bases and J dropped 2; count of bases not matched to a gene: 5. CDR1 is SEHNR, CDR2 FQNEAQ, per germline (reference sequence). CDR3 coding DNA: TGTGCCAGCAGGGAGGGGACTAACACAGATACGCAGTATTTT. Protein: CASREGTNTDTQYF. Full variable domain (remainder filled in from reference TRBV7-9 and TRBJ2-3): DTGVSQNPRHKITKRGQNVTFRCDPISEHNRLYWYRQTLGQGPEFLTYFQNEAQLEKSRLLSDRFSAERPKGSFSTLEIQRTEQGDSAMYLCASREGTNTDTQYFGPGTRLTVL.